The 26 T cell receptor beta chains listed next were all sequenced from one sample in a study of shared T cell receptors in the human thymus (dated by TCRdb to about 2021). Preparation of the library involved the immunoSEQ multiplex PCR assay. This immuneACCESS table, as held by TCRdb, lists in-frame sequences with V and J called but not all clones. Of the missing ones, under half trace to an unresolved V gene in checked studies; the others have no known cause. Counted in this sample were over 450,000 clones; around three quarters of them appeared once. The ten largest clones add up to about 0.013% of the sample. The same sample was also studied in work on human thymus T cells.

Sequenced sample: thymocytes. The receptors were sampled from a boy younger than two with a congenital heart defect. Donor details come from another sample of the same person, matched by shared clones.

J is TRBJ2-3 and V is TRBV5-4; 10 bases are a match to TRBD2. The CDR3 contains 15 residues. Trimming at V came to 4 bases and at J to 5 bases, leaving 7 bases not matched to a gene. Germline V gene data show CDR1 as SGHNT and CDR2 as YYREEE (reference sequence). The CDR3 is CASSTGASGRDTQYF. The CDR3 nucleotides read TGTGCCAGCAGCACGGGGGCTAGCGGGAGAGATACGCAGTATTTT.

The rearrangement uses TRBV27 and TRBJ2-7; TRBD2 is a possible D gene (6 bases). Germline CDR1 reads MNHEY; CDR2 reads SMNVEV (reference sequence). Trimming removed 1 base from V and 2 bases from J, with 12 bases in between. The CDR3 covers 15 residues. The CDR3 region is CASSLLAVGPYEQYF. DNA of the CDR3: TGTGCCAGCAGTTTATTAGCGGTCGGCCCCTACGAGCAGTACTTC.

The chain has TRBV7-3 and TRBJ2-3; no firm D call. This CDR3 is built from 15 residues. Looked up from germline, CDR1 is SGHTA and CDR2 is FQGTGA. Trimming shortened V by 2 bases and J by 0 bases, and 9 bases separated the two germline ends. DNA of the CDR3: TGTGCCAGCAGCTTAGCGCAAAGTAGCACAGATACGCAGTATTTT. Amino acids: CASSLAQSSTDTQYF.

This chain links TRBV10-3 with TRBJ2-7; D not resolved. The germline CDR1 and CDR2 sequences are ENHRY and SYGVKD. The CDR3 loop spans 17 amino acids. The V gene lost 3 bases and the J gene lost 0 bases, with 18 bases spanning the gap. The CDR3 nucleotides read TGTGCCATCAGTGACCCCCTCCCTAGGAGCCCCTCCTACGAGCAGTACTTC. Protein: CAISDPLPRSPSYEQYF.

This chain joins TRBV4-1 and TRBJ2-1, with 14 bases that match TRBD2. V lost 2 bases to trimming and J lost 7 bases; unmatched junction nucleotides: 10. This CDR3 region has 18 residues. Germline CDR1 reads MGHRA; CDR2 reads YSYEKL. CDR3 DNA: TGCGCCAGCAGCCAAAAAACGGGACTAGCGGGAGTCATAAATGAGCAGTTCTTC. Its protein is CASSQKTGLAGVINEQFF.

The genes are TRBV5-6 and TRBJ2-5; D is ambiguous. The CDR3 runs 14 residues. The V end lost 0 bases, the J end lost 2 bases, and 8 bases lay between the germline ends. Germline values: CDR1 SGHDT, CDR2 YYEEEE. CDR3 coding DNA: TGTGCCAGCAGCTTGGGTCGGGTACAAGAGACCCAGTACTTC. Its protein product is CASSLGRVQETQYF.

The chain is built from TRBV9 and TRBJ2-5; 8 bases line up with TRBD1. Germline loops: CDR1 SGDLS, CDR2 YYNGEE. Trimming cost V 3 bases and J 0 bases; bases outside gene matches: 10. The CDR3 extends over 17 amino acids. CDR3 DNA: TGTGCCAGCAGCGAAAGACAGGGGTGTTCGTACCAAGAGACCCAGTACTTC. As protein: CASSERQGCSYQETQYF. The variable domain in full, completed from reference TRBV9 and TRBJ2-5, reads DSGVTQTPKHLITATGQRVTLRCSPRSGDLSVYWYQQSLDQGLQFLIQYYNGEERAKGNILERFSAQQFPDLHSELNLSSLELGDSALYFCASSERQGCSYQETQYFGPGTRLLVL.

This clone was counted only a few times. This chain links TRBV27 with TRBJ2-7; D perhaps matches TRBD2 (6 bases). The ends were cut back, 8 bases at V and 0 bases at J, with 11 bases in the middle. This CDR3 region has 13 residues. Germline-derived CDR1 and CDR2 are MNHEY and SMNVEV (reference sequence). The CDR3 DNA is TGTGCCAGCGGGGGACTCTACTCCTACGAGCAGTACTTC. Protein product: CASGGLYSYEQYF.

The gene calls are TRBV5-5 and TRBJ2-7; 8 nucleotides align to TRBD2. Trimming removed 4 bases from V and 4 bases from J; junction bases left unmatched: 10. The CDR3 loop spans 15 amino acids. CDR1 and CDR2 from the germline V gene are SGHKS and YYEKEE (reference sequence). CDR3 nucleotides: TGTGCCAGCAGCCCCGGGCTAGCGGGTGGATACGAGCAGTACTTC. Protein: CASSPGLAGGYEQYF.

V usage is TRBV4-3 and J usage is TRBJ1-2; possibly TRBD1 for D (5 bases). Trimming took 2 bases from V and 2 from J, leaving 24 bases between them. CDR1 and CDR2 from the germline V gene are LGHNA and YSLEER. The CDR3 contains 19 residues. The CDR3 region has the DNA TGCGCCAGCAGCCAATCTTTGCGGTTGGGGGGATCCCAAAACTATGGCTACACCTTC. It is translated as CASSQSLRLGGSQNYGYTF.

This clone was seen just once. The V and J genes are TRBV11-2 and TRBJ2-3; D might be TRBD2 (5 bases). Looked up from germline, CDR1 is SGHAT and CDR2 is FQNNGV. Trimming stripped 5 bases from V and 2 bases from J, with 11 bases between. This CDR3 region has 14 residues. The CDR3 sequence: CASSAPGYTDTQYF. The DNA of the CDR3 is TGTGCCAGCAGCGCCCCGGGGTACACAGATACGCAGTATTTT. Complete variable domain (other parts from reference TRBV11-2 and TRBJ2-3): EAGVAQSPRYKIIEKRQSVAFWCNPISGHATLYWYQQILGQGPKLLIQFQNNGVVDDSQLPKDRFSAERLKGVDSTLKIQPAKLEDSAVYLCASSAPGYTDTQYFGPGTRLTVL.

The rearrangement links TRBV4-1 to TRBJ2-2, with 9 bases aligning to TRBD2. CDR1 and CDR2 (germline): MGHRA, YSYEKL. This CDR3 has 14 residues. V was pared by 8 bases and J by 4 bases, with 5 bases of the junction left unmatched. The CDR3 loop reads CASEGGRATGELFF. The CDR3 DNA reads as TGCGCCAGCGAGGGCGGGAGGGCCACCGGGGAGCTGTTTTTT.

The chain has TRBV5-1 and TRBJ2-3; possible D gene TRBD1, 6 bases. V was pared by 0 bases and J by 10 bases, with 12 bases between. Per germline, CDR1 SGHRS and CDR2 YFSETQ. The CDR3 contains 13 residues. The chain's CDR3 is CASSLAAGDAQYF. The CDR3 DNA reads TGCGCCAGCAGCTTGGCCGCAGGGGACGCGCAGTATTTT.

V usage is TRBV7-2 and J usage is TRBJ2-7; 7 bases are a match to TRBD2. Losses at the gene ends were 1 base for V and 7 bases for J; bases not matched to a gene: 22. The CDR3 contains 19 residues. Germline-derived CDR1 and CDR2 are SGHTA and FQGNSA. The chain's CDR3 is CASSLEGGSDPRYAREQYF. As DNA, the CDR3 is TGTGCCAGCAGCTTAGAAGGCGGGAGCGACCCCCGTTACGCACGAGAGCAGTACTTC.

The rearrangement joins TRBV30 to TRBJ2-4, with a possible D match to TRBD2 (6 bases). CDR3 length: 16 residues. V lost 2 bases and J 0 bases, leaving 14 bases between the germline ends. Germline V gene sequence: CDR1 GTSNPN, CDR2 SVGIG (reference sequence). CDR3 in DNA: TGTGCCTGGAGTTATGTTCTGGGGGGAGCCAAAAACATTCAGTACTTC. Translation gives CAWSYVLGGAKNIQYF.

A word on this clone: Other DNA sequences in the same sample also yield this CDR3. V gene TRBV5-6 combines with J gene TRBJ2-3; the match to TRBD2 covers 9 bases. The germline CDR1 and CDR2 sequences are SGHDT and YYEEEE. Germline trimming cut 4 bases from V and 2 bases from J; bases unmatched to any gene: 2. CDR3 length equals 14 residues. CDR3 in amino acids: CASSLGLATDTQYF. In nucleotides, the CDR3 is TGTGCCAGCAGCCTGGGACTAGCCACAGATACGCAGTATTTT.

The rearrangement links TRBV27 to TRBJ2-7, with TRBD1 matching 7 bases. The CDR3 is 14 amino acids. V was clipped by 3 bases and J by 2 bases; unmatched bases: 4. Germline CDR1 reads MNHEY; CDR2 reads SMNVEV (reference sequence). The CDR3 region has the DNA TGTGCCAGCAGTTTGTTAGGGGGCACCTACGAGCAGTACTTC. Protein sequence: CASSLLGGTYEQYF.

The chain has TRBV21-1 and TRBJ2-7; the table's D call TRBD1 went unverified against the DNA. TRBV21-1 is annotated as a pseudogene. The CDR3 is 17 residues long. The CDR3: CASSGSVDRVDSYEQYF. The CDR3 DNA reads as TGTGCCAGCAGCGGATCCGTGGACAGGGTCGACTCCTACGAGCAGTACTTC.

The chain links TRBV29-1 to TRBJ1-3; D ambiguous. The V gene's germline CDR1 is SQVTM and CDR2 ANQGSEA. This CDR3 comprises 13 residues. The CDR3 protein is CACQSSLGNTIYF. The CDR3 coding sequence is TGCGCCTGCCAGAGTAGCCTCGGAAACACCATATATTTT.

V gene TRBV7-8 combines with J gene TRBJ2-3; the match to TRBD2 covers 14 bases. Germline CDR1 and CDR2: SGHVS and FQNEAQ. V shed 5 bases, J shed 4 bases, and the junction held 11 bases outside the gene matches. The CDR3 has 18 amino acids. CDR3 loop: CASSIDLTSGRVSDTQYF. In DNA form, the CDR3 reads TGTGCCAGCAGCATAGACCTGACTAGCGGGAGGGTATCAGATACGCAGTATTTT.

The rearrangement links TRBV5-6 to TRBJ2-7; 9 nucleotides align to TRBD1. Germline V CDR1 and CDR2: SGHDT, YYEEEE. Losses at the gene ends were 4 bases for V and 0 bases for J; bases not matched to a gene: 5. The length of the CDR3 is 15 residues. The CDR3 spells CASSLTGGYSYEQYF. The CDR3 DNA reads as TGTGCCAGCAGCCTCACAGGGGGCTACTCCTACGAGCAGTACTTC.

The chain couples TRBV27 to TRBJ2-1, with 13 positions matching TRBD2. Germline V lookup: CDR1 MNHEY, CDR2 SMNVEV (reference sequence). The length of the CDR3 is 15 residues. The trim removed 6 bases at V and 9 bases at J, leaving 8 bases unmatched. The CDR3 spells CASSPGLAGEGEQFF. The CDR3 DNA reads as TGTGCCAGCAGCCCCGGACTAGCGGGAGAAGGTGAGCAGTTCTTC.

The J gene is TRBJ2-7, the V gene TRBV5-1; 7 nucleotides align to TRBD2. Germline CDR1 reads SGHRS; CDR2 reads YFSETQ. V shed 0 bases, J shed 6 bases, and the junction held 21 bases outside the gene matches. CDR3 length: 19 amino acids. The CDR3 is CASSLELGRVAEPPPEQYF. CDR3 nucleotide sequence: TGCGCCAGCAGCTTGGAGCTAGGGAGGGTAGCGGAGCCCCCCCCCGAGCAGTACTTC.

The gene calls are TRBV11-2 and TRBJ2-7, with a weak D call TRBD2 (6 bases). The CDR3 runs 12 residues. V was clipped by 2 bases and J by 4 bases, with 6 bases between them. The V gene's germline CDR1 is SGHAT and CDR2 FQNNGV. The chain's CDR3 is CASSLSGYEQYF. The CDR3 region has the DNA TGTGCCAGCAGCTTAAGCGGGTACGAGCAGTACTTC.

The chain is built from TRBV29-1 and TRBJ2-1, with TRBD1 matching over 11 bases. The V gene's germline CDR1 is SQVTM and CDR2 ANQGSEA. V lost 6 bases to trimming and J lost 6 bases; unmatched junction nucleotides: 1. The length of the CDR3 is 12 residues. The CDR3 DNA follows: TGCAGCGTGGGGACAGGGGGCAATGAGCAGTTCTTC. As protein: CSVGTGGNEQFF.

This clone was recorded once. The chain is built from TRBV6-5 and TRBJ2-4, with TRBD2 as a possible D gene (5 bases). The V end lost 5 bases, the J end lost 9 bases, and 20 bases lay between the germline ends. In germline, CDR1 is MNHEY, CDR2 SVGAGI. The CDR3 consists of 15 residues. The DNA for the CDR3 is TGTGCCAGCAGTCCCGATAGGACTCCCGGCGGCATTCAGTACTTC. Amino acids: CASSPDRTPGGIQYF.